This T cell receptor beta chain is from a study of blood T cell repertoires in COVID-19. On the study more broadly: Sites across the United States, Italy and Spain contributed samples from acute and convalescent COVID-19. PBMCs, B-cell-depleted T cells, or T cells provided the cDNA or gDNA that made up the material.

Clinical history as reported by participants underpinned cohort assignment. From germline, CDR1 is GTSNPN and CDR2 SVGIG (reference sequence). Deletions cut 0 bases from V and 13 bases from J, with 15 bases between. CDR3 length equals 12 residues. Authors' methods: Amplification with reference gene primers provided the estimates of nucleated cell counts. Produced via immunoSEQ multiplex PCR; TCRdb's table is partial and in-frame only. The V and J calls and the clone size are those of that table, but D and trimming were determined from the DNA. There are 200,000 to 250,000 clones in the sample; over 70% occur only once, and approximately 3.7% lies in the top ten.

Material for sequencing was PBMCs or T cells enriched from blood (not recorded which). The chain employs TRBV30 and TRBJ1-1; D is ambiguous. The clonotype comes from a woman in her twenties or thirties who had been exposed to COVID-19. CDR3 amino acids: CAWSVQIGSGFF. In nucleotides, the CDR3 is TGTGCCTGGAGTGTACAAATCGGGAGTGGTTTCTTT.